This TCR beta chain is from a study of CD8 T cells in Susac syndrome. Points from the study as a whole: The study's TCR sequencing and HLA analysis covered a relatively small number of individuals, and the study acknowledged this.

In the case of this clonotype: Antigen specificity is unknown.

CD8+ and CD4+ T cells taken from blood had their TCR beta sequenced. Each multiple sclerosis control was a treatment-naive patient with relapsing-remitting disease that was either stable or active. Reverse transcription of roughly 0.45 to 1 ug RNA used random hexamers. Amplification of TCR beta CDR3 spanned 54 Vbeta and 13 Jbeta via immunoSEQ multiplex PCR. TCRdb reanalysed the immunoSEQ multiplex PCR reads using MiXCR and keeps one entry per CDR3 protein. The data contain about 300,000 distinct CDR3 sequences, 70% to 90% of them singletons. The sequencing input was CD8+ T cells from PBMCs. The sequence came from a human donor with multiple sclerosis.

DNA of the CDR3: TGTGCCAGCAGTGAAGGTGGACAGGAAGAAGCTTTCTTT. Translated: CASSEGGQEEAFF. V gene TRBV25-1 combines with J gene TRBJ1-1; the match to TRBD1 covers 7 bases. This CDR3 comprises 13 residues. V trimming: 2 bases; J trimming: 8 bases; junction bases outside the gene matches: 5. Germline lookup yields CDR1 MGHDK and CDR2 SYGVNS.